Each of the 16 T cell receptor beta chains below was sequenced from the same sample in a study of blood T cell repertoires in COVID-19. The table came from immunoSEQ multiplex PCR; TCRdb's copy has only in-frame clones and leaves some out. The sample has approximately 440,000 clones, around 90% seen once. The specimen sequenced was PBMCs or T cells enriched from blood (not recorded which). All receptors derive from a young woman who had recovered from COVID-19.

V is TRBV18 and J is TRBJ1-5; TRBD1 might be the D (6 bases). The CDR3 covers 15 residues. V lost 3 bases to trimming and J lost 1 base, with 10 bases between them. Per the germline V gene, CDR1 is KGHSH and CDR2 is LQKENI. CDR3 protein: CASSPGTTSNQPQHF. DNA of the CDR3: TGTGCCAGCTCACCCGGGACAACGAGCAATCAGCCCCAGCATTTT.

The chain has TRBV6-5 and TRBJ2-5; unclear D gene. V was pared by 4 bases and J by 3 bases, with 3 bases between. The germline gives CDR1 MNHEY, CDR2 SVGAGI. This CDR3 is built from 11 residues. CDR3 sequence: CASSFKETQYF. The CDR3 nucleotides read TGTGCCAGCAGTTTTAAAGAGACCCAGTACTTC.

The CDR3 spells CASSIPGQGNTEAFF. The CDR3 DNA reads as TGTGCCAGTAGTATCCCGGGACAGGGGAACACTGAAGCTTTCTTT. The gene calls are TRBV19 and TRBJ1-1, with 9 nucleotides matching TRBD1. Per the germline V gene, CDR1 is LNHDA and CDR2 is SQIVND (reference sequence). The CDR3 extends over 15 amino acids. The J segment lost 1 base and the V segment lost 3 bases, leaving 3 bases of the junction unmatched.

This chain uses TRBV5-4 with TRBJ2-1; D is possibly TRBD2 (5 bases). This CDR3 contains 16 residues. Trimming cost V 3 bases and J 2 bases, with 15 bases left between them. Per the germline V gene, CDR1 is SGHNT and CDR2 is YYREEE (reference sequence). CDR3: CASSYGSPGTYNEQFF. CDR3 DNA sequence: TGTGCCAGCAGCTATGGGTCCCCGGGGACCTACAATGAGCAGTTCTTC.

This clone was observed a handful of times. The J gene is TRBJ2-1, the V gene TRBV4-1; D not certain. Germline values: CDR1 MGHRA, CDR2 YSYEKL. CDR3 length: 15 residues. V was pared by 0 bases and J by 8 bases, with 14 bases between. This chain's CDR3 is CASSQDPLNSDEQFF. Here the CDR3 DNA reads TGCGCCAGCAGCCAAGATCCCCTTAACTCTGATGAGCAGTTCTTC.

A single count supports this clone. The V and J genes are TRBV30 and TRBJ1-1; TRBD1 aligns across 7 bases. Per germline, CDR1 GTSNPN and CDR2 SVGIG (reference sequence). Losses at the gene ends were 6 bases for V and 0 bases for J; bases not matched to a gene: 10. The CDR3 contains 15 residues. The CDR3 reads CACRQGVAMNTEAFF. DNA of the CDR3: TGTGCCTGCCGACAGGGAGTAGCCATGAACACTGAAGCTTTCTTT.

V and J are TRBV5-1 and TRBJ2-1; the D gene is possibly TRBD2 (5 bases). Per the germline V gene, CDR1 is SGHRS and CDR2 is YFSETQ. The CDR3 is 13 residues long. V shed 3 bases and J shed 4 bases, with 8 bases lying between them. The CDR3 is CASSSGGYNEQFF. The CDR3 nucleotides are TGCGCCAGCAGCTCAGGCGGGTACAATGAGCAGTTCTTC.

The chain uses TRBV20-1 and TRBJ2-3; a weak D match, TRBD1 (5 bases). Trimming removed 3 bases from V and 2 bases from J, with 12 bases in between. CDR1 and CDR2 (germline): DFQATT, SNEGSKA (reference sequence). The CDR3 consists of 14 residues. CDR3 DNA sequence: TGCAGTGCTAGTGTACAGGATTTCACAGATACGCAGTATTTT. This gives the protein CSASVQDFTDTQYF.

This rearrangement joins TRBV28 to TRBJ2-3; D perhaps matches TRBD2 (5 bases). Deletions cut 8 bases from V and 1 base from J, with 16 bases between. CDR1 MDHEN and CDR2 SYDVKM come from the germline V gene. The CDR3 has 15 amino acids. This chain's CDR3 is CASVAGGEGTDTQYF. CDR3 sequence (DNA): TGTGCCAGCGTTGCGGGTGGGGAAGGCACAGATACGCAGTATTTT.

The V and J genes are TRBV9 and TRBJ2-1; D is perhaps TRBD2 (5 bases). This CDR3 has 14 residues. Germline-derived CDR1 and CDR2 are SGDLS and YYNGEE. Trimming stripped 0 bases from V and 7 bases from J, with 11 bases between. CDR3 sequence: CASSVGAGGNEQFF. CDR3 DNA: TGTGCCAGCAGCGTAGGGGCAGGAGGAAATGAGCAGTTCTTC. Together with reference TRBV9 and TRBJ2-1, the CDR3 gives the full variable domain: DSGVTQTPKHLITATGQRVTLRCSPRSGDLSVYWYQQSLDQGLQFLIQYYNGEERAKGNILERFSAQQFPDLHSELNLSSLELGDSALYFCASSVGAGGNEQFFGPGTRLTVL.

The rearrangement joins TRBV3-1 (or the pseudogene TRBV3-2) to TRBJ2-5; 9 nucleotides match TRBD2. The CDR3 sequence is 15 residues long. Germline CDR1 is LGHDT and CDR2 is YNNKEL (reference sequence). V lost 1 base and J lost 4; bases outside the gene matches: 4. CDR3 amino acids: CASSQGGGGGETQYF. The CDR3 DNA reads as TGTGCCAGCAGCCAAGGCGGGGGGGGTGGAGAGACCCAGTACTTC.

The chain's CDR3 is CASRIGTGHEQYF. CDR3 nucleotides: TGTGCCAGCAGAATCGGGACAGGTCACGAGCAGTACTTC. This rearrangement joins TRBV6-5 to TRBJ2-7, with 8 bases matching TRBD1. From germline, CDR1 is MNHEY and CDR2 SVGAGI. V lost 6 bases and J lost 5; bases outside the gene matches: 6. The CDR3 spans 13 residues.

J is TRBJ2-7 and V is TRBV12-3 or TRBV12-4, with 8 bases aligning to TRBD1. Germline trimming cut 3 bases from V and 6 bases from J; bases unmatched to any gene: 4. The CDR3 spans 13 residues. CDR3 in DNA: TGTGCCAGCAGTTTTCAGGGGGCGATCGAGCAGTACTTC. Amino acids: CASSFQGAIEQYF.

This chain links TRBV19 with TRBJ2-2, with 7 bases identical to TRBD1. The CDR3 runs to 17 residues. Germline-derived CDR1 and CDR2 are LNHDA and SQIVND (reference sequence). J gave up 3 bases and V 6 bases, and 13 bases lay outside the gene matches. The CDR3 nucleotides read TGTGCCAGTAGAGCCTTTAAGGGGGCTACCCACACCGGGGAGCTGTTTTTT. The encoded protein is CASRAFKGATHTGELFF.

The chain couples TRBV12-3 or TRBV12-4 to TRBJ1-2, with unresolved D. Trimming took off 3 bases at V and 1 base at J, with 3 bases between the two ends. This CDR3 has 12 amino acids. Here the CDR3 DNA reads TGTGCCAGCAGTTTCGGTAACTATGGCTACACCTTC. Protein product: CASSFGNYGYTF.

The V and J genes are TRBV5-1 and TRBJ1-2; a weak D match, TRBD1 (5 bases). This CDR3 region has 14 residues. V was trimmed by 1 base and J by 2 bases, leaving 9 bases between them. CDR1 is SGHRS, CDR2 YFSETQ, per germline. The CDR3 DNA is TGCGCCAGCAGCTTGCGGGGGGAGAACTATGGCTACACCTTC. This codes for CASSLRGENYGYTF.